This TCR beta chain came from a study of HIV-infected patients and healthy controls. The CDR3 is 14 residues long. V shed 1 base and J shed 6 bases, with 10 bases lying between them. Germline-derived CDR1 and CDR2 are SEHNR and FQNEAQ (reference sequence). In this sample, this clonotype turned up a few times. Whole blood was used without fractionation, so all unsorted peripheral T cells were included. Approximately 510 ng RNA was reverse transcribed with alpha and beta constant-region primers. Alpha and beta chain libraries were made separately by chain-specific third strand synthesis with multiplexing indices. MiXCR, applied by TCRdb to the 5' RACE reads, yields one record per CDR3 protein. The sample consists of 15,000 to 20,000 distinct CDR3 sequences, 8% to 10% of them appearing once.

The chain carries TRBV7-9 and TRBJ1-5, with D unresolved. The source of this sequence is an adult in good health. The sequenced material came from blood. This CDR3 is CASSLVDGAQPQHF. The CDR3 DNA is TGTGCCAGCAGCTTAGTGGACGGAGCTCAGCCCCAGCATTTT.